This record looks at one T cell receptor beta chain sequence and its context. Using constant-segment primers, 5'RACE produced TCR alpha and TCR beta cDNA libraries carrying sample barcodes and UMIs. Via MiXCR, TCRdb re-called the 5' RACE reads, giving one row per CDR3 protein. Here the sample spans a few hundred thousand distinct CDR3 sequences, approximately 22% being singletons. The V and J ends lost 5 bases and 4 bases respectively, with 26 bases between them. The CDR3 spans 19 residues. This sample was taken from a study of T-cell memory formation after mild COVID-19. V and J are TRBV12-3 or TRBV12-4 and TRBJ2-2, with D perhaps assigned TRBD1 or TRBD2 (5 bases each). The receptor's source is a man younger than 30 who had mild COVID-19 (a few samples of this study predate the infection). Cell type and time point are not known. Sequencing was done on a sample of PBMCs or a T cell subset sorted from them (not recorded which). CDR3 amino acids: CASSARGVGDWGTTGELFF. The CDR3 DNA reads as TGTGCCAGCAGTGCCAGAGGGGTAGGGGATTGGGGAACCACCGGGGAGCTGTTTTTT.